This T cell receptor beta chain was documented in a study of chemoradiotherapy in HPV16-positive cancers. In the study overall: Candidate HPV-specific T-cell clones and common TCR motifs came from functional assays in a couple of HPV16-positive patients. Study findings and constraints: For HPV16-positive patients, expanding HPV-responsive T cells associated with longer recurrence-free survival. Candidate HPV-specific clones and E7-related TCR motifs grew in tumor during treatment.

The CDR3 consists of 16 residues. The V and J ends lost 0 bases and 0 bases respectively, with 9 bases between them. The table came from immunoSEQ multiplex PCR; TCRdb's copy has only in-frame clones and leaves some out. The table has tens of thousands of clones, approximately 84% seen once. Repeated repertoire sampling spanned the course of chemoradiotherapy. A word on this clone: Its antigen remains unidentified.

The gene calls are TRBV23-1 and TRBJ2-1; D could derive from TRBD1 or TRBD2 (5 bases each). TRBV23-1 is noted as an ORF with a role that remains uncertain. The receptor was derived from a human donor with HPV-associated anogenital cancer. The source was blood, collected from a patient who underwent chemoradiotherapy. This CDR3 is CASSQSWGSSYNEQFF. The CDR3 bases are TGCGCCAGCAGTCAATCGTGGGGGAGCTCCTACAATGAGCAGTTCTTC.